This T cell receptor beta chain was observed in a study of blood T cell repertoires in COVID-19. The length of the CDR3 is 13 residues. Germline CDR1 is ENHRY and CDR2 is SYGVKD. V was trimmed by 2 bases and J by 11 bases, leaving 15 bases between them. The authors' processing: How many nucleated cells were present was estimated from reference gene primer amplification. Generated by immunoSEQ multiplex PCR, the TCRdb table keeps only in-frame clones and is missing some. That table gives V, J and clone size, and the DNA gave D and trimming. The table includes about 120,000 clones, 85% to 90% detected once.

The source of this sequence is a man aged 45-65 years with acute or convalescent COVID-19. Source material: peripheral blood. The chain recombines TRBV10-3 with TRBJ1-1; tentatively, D is TRBD1 (6 bases). CDR3 region: CAISELTGKGAFF. For the CDR3, the DNA is TGTGCCATCAGTGAGCTCACAGGGAAGGGGGCTTTCTTT.